One sample yielded the 10 T cell receptor beta chains listed below, sequenced in a study of cytomegalovirus exposure and HLA in healthy donors. In the PCR, 60 Vbeta and 13 Jbeta primers were used. Using immunoSEQ multiplex PCR, the repertoire was profiled, and TCRdb retains in-frame clones only, with some absent. The table shows 200,000 to 300,000 clones, with about 80% occurring only once. Sequenced material: PBMCs. The receptors shown here come from a woman between 35 and 50 years old in good health and CMV-seropositive.

The rearrangement uses TRBV7-3 and TRBJ1-1; a weak D match, TRBD1 (6 bases). The CDR3 runs to 13 residues. Deletions cut 5 bases from V and 7 bases from J, with 14 bases between. Germline values: CDR1 SGHTA, CDR2 FQGTGA. The CDR3 DNA sequence: TGTGCCAGCAGCCTCGGGAAAGGGGGTGAAGCTTTCTTT. Translated, it gives CASSLGKGGEAFF.

J is TRBJ2-7 and V is TRBV11-2, with 11 nucleotides matching TRBD1. From germline, CDR1 is SGHAT and CDR2 FQNNGV. There are 14 residues in the CDR3. V gave up 3 bases and J gave up 6 bases; unmatched junction bases: 4. The CDR3 nucleotides are TGTGCCAGCAGCTTGTGGACAGGGGGCTCCGAGCAGTACTTC. It translates to CASSLWTGGSEQYF. The whole variable domain, filled in from reference TRBV11-2 and TRBJ2-7, reads EAGVAQSPRYKIIEKRQSVAFWCNPISGHATLYWYQQILGQGPKLLIQFQNNGVVDDSQLPKDRFSAERLKGVDSTLKIQPAKLEDSAVYLCASSLWTGGSEQYFGPGTRLTVT.

This chain connects TRBV10-3 to TRBJ2-5, with D possibly being TRBD2 (5 bases). Germline V CDR1 and CDR2: ENHRY, SYGVKD. Trimming left V 5 bases short and J 4 bases short, with 11 bases between. The CDR3 contains 13 residues. The CDR3: CAISSRLTETQYF. The CDR3, as DNA: TGTGCCATCAGTTCCCGACTAACAGAGACCCAGTACTTC.

V and J are TRBV9 and TRBJ2-1; possible D gene TRBD2, 6 bases. CDR1 and CDR2 from the germline V gene are SGDLS and YYNGEE. With 4 bases removed from V and 8 bases from J, the gap between germline ends came to 16 bases. CDR3 length: 14 amino acids. This CDR3 reads CASSLGLNRDEQFF. The CDR3 bases are TGTGCCAGCAGCCTTGGACTAAATCGGGATGAGCAGTTCTTC.

V and J are TRBV30 and TRBJ1-1; D is ambiguous. CDR1 and CDR2 (germline): GTSNPN, SVGIG (reference sequence). The V and J ends lost 0 bases and 4 bases respectively, with 15 bases between them. This CDR3 has 15 residues. CDR3 protein: CAWSVANRVRTEAFF. CDR3 coding DNA: TGTGCCTGGAGTGTAGCGAACCGGGTCCGCACTGAAGCTTTCTTT.

This clone was picked up one time. CDR3 DNA sequence: TGTGCCAGCAGCCTACAGGGGGGAGGCTACAATGAGCAGTTCTTC. Amino acids: CASSLQGGGYNEQFF. The chain links TRBV7-2 to TRBJ2-1; TRBD1 matches 8 bases. The germline CDR1 and CDR2 sequences are SGHTA and FQGNSA. The CDR3 consists of 15 residues. Trimming cost V 5 bases and J 3 bases; bases outside gene matches: 6.

J is TRBJ2-2 and V is TRBV2, with 11 bases identical to TRBD1. This CDR3 comprises 15 residues. V trimming: 5 bases; J trimming: 7 bases; junction bases outside the gene matches: 6. Germline CDR1 reads SNHLY; CDR2 reads FYNNEI. CDR3: CASSLGQGAVGELFF. DNA of the CDR3: TGTGCCAGCAGTCTAGGACAGGGGGCTGTCGGGGAGCTGTTTTTT.

The chain is built from TRBV4-1 and TRBJ1-2; the D is unclear. CDR3 length: 15 residues. CDR1 is MGHRA and CDR2 is YSYEKL in the germline V gene. V dropped 2 bases and J dropped 4 bases, with 14 bases sitting between them. CDR3 sequence: CASSQPVQAVYGYTF. The CDR3 DNA reads TGCGCCAGCAGCCAACCAGTTCAGGCCGTCTATGGCTACACCTTC.

The V call is TRBV7-2, the J call TRBJ1-5; perhaps TRBD1 as D (6 bases). This CDR3 has 14 residues. The V and J ends lost 4 bases and 6 bases respectively, with 13 bases between them. The V gene's germline CDR1 is SGHTA and CDR2 FQGNSA. CDR3 loop: CASSSQGTSQPQHF. The CDR3 DNA follows: TGTGCCAGCAGCTCACAGGGTACCAGTCAGCCCCAGCATTTT.

The chain combines TRBV19 with TRBJ1-2; 7 nucleotides align to TRBD1. The CDR3 runs to 13 residues. The V and J ends lost 8 bases and 4 bases, in that order; junction bases with no gene match: 7. The germline CDR1 and CDR2 sequences are LNHDA and SQIVND (reference sequence). In DNA form, the CDR3 reads TGTGCCAGTGGGGACAGCCGGATCTATGGCTACACCTTC. It is translated as CASGDSRIYGYTF. Drawing the rest from reference TRBV19 and TRBJ1-2, the complete variable domain is DGGITQSPKYLFRKEGQNVTLSCEQNLNHDAMYWYRQDPGQGLRLIYYSQIVNDFQKGDIAEGYSVSREKKESFPLTVTSAQKNPTAFYLCASGDSRIYGYTFGSGTRLTVV.